The clone carrying this T cell receptor (beta chain) was seen a single time. The repertoire was sequenced with immunoSEQ multiplex PCR; TCRdb's copy has only in-frame clones and lacks some. The sample has 90,000 or so clones; 85% to 90% are singletons. The data belong to a study of PD-L1 blockade in urothelial cancer. Study-wide background: When patients started atezolizumab in the mid-2010s, it was given at 1,200 mg intravenously every 3 weeks. Blood was subjected to analysis at 3 weeks (second dose) and 6 weeks following treatment start.

Specified time point: pretreatment peripheral blood. From germline, CDR1 is SGHVS and CDR2 FQNEAQ. This CDR3 contains 15 residues. Trimming took off 2 bases at V and 4 bases at J, with 12 bases between the two ends. The receptor's source is a man aged 55 to 69 with urothelial cancer. The V gene is TRBV7-8, the J gene TRBJ1-5; D is undetermined. The starting material was PBMCs, obtained around atezolizumab (anti-PD-L1) treatment. CDR3 region: CASSLSTRRNQPQHF. The CDR3 nucleotides are TGTGCCAGCAGCTTAAGTACAAGGAGGAATCAGCCCCAGCATTTT.